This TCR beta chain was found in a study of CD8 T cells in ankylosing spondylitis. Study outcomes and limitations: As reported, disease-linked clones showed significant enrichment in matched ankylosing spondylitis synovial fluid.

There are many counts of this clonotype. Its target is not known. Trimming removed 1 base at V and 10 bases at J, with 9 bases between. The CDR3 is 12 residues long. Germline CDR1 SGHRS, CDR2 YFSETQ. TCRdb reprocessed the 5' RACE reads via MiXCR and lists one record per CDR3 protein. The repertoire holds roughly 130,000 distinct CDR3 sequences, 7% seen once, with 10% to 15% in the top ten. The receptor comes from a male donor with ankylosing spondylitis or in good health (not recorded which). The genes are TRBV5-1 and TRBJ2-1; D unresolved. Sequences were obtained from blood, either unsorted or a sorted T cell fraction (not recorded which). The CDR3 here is CASSLLSYEQFF. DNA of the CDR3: TGCGCCAGCAGCTTGCTGAGCTACGAGCAGTTCTTC.